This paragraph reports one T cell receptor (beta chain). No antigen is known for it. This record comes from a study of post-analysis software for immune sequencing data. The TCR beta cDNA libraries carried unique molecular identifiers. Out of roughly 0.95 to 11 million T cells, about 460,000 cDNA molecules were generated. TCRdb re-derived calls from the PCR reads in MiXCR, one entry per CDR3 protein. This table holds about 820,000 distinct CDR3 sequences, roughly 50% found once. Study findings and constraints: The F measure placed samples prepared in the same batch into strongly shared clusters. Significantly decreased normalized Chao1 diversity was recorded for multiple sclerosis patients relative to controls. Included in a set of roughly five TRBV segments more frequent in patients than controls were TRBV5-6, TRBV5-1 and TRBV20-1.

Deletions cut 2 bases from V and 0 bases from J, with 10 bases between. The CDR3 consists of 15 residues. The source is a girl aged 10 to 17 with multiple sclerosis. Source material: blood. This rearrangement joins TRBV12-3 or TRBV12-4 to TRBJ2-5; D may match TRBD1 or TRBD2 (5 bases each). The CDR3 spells CASSLQGPYQETQYF. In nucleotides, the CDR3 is TGTGCCAGCAGTTTACAGGGACCGTACCAAGAGACCCAGTACTTC.